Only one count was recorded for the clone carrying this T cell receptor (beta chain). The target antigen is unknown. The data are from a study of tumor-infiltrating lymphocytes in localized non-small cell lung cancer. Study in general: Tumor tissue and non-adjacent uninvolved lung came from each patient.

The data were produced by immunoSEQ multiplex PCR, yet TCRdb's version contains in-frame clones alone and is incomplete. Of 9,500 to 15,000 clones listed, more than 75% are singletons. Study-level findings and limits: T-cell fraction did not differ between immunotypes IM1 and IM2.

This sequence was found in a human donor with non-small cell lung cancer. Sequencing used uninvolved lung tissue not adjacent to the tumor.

Here the CDR3 DNA reads TGTGCCAGCAGCAGAGACCCGTCTGAAAAACTGTTTTTT. Amino acids: CASSRDPSEKLFF. V and J are TRBV7-8 and TRBJ1-4; D call uncertain. The V gene lost 5 bases and the J gene lost 7 bases, with 11 bases spanning the gap. The CDR3 has 13 amino acids. The germline CDR1 and CDR2 sequences are SGHVS and FQNEAQ.